Following are 12 T cell receptor beta chains from one sample sequenced in a study of blood T cell repertoires in COVID-19. Sequencing used immunoSEQ multiplex PCR; TCRdb keeps in-frame clones, though not all of them. The sample consists of 100,000 to 150,000 clones, 75% to 90% of them appearing once. Sequenced input: peripheral blood. Receptors originate from a man in his fifties or sixties with COVID-19, enrolled during active disease.

The chain combines TRBV4-2 with TRBJ2-3, with 9 bases matching TRBD2. J gave up 4 bases and V 0 bases, and 14 bases lay outside the gene matches. The CDR3 runs 19 residues. The germline CDR1 and CDR2 sequences are LGHNA and YNFKEQ. CDR3 nucleotide sequence: TGTGCCAGCAGCCAAGATCCGCTACTGGCGGGGGGGCTTGCAGATACGCAGTATTTT. It translates to CASSQDPLLAGGLADTQYF.

The genes are TRBV5-6 and TRBJ1-1, with a weak D call TRBD1 (5 bases). CDR3 length equals 13 residues. Trimming cost V 6 bases and J 4 bases, with 13 bases left between them. CDR1 is SGHDT, CDR2 YYEEEE, per germline. For the CDR3, the DNA is TGTGCCAGCAACTTCGGGGGAGTCACTGAAGCTTTCTTT. It is translated as CASNFGGVTEAFF.

The DNA for the CDR3 is TGCAGTGCTAGTCGGGCGGGATCCACAGATACGCAGTATTTT. This encodes CSASRAGSTDTQYF. This chain connects TRBV20-1 to TRBJ2-3, with D perhaps matching TRBD2 (6 bases). CDR3 size: 14 residues. The germline gives CDR1 DFQATT, CDR2 SNEGSKA (reference sequence). Trimming shortened V by 3 bases and J by 2 bases, and 12 bases separated the two germline ends.

This rearrangement joins TRBV28 to TRBJ2-2; 9 bases fit TRBD1. Germline V gene data show CDR1 as MDHEN and CDR2 as SYDVKM. Trimming took 4 bases from V and 4 from J; bases not matched to a gene: 4. The CDR3 runs 15 residues. Written as DNA, the CDR3 is TGTGCCAGCAGTTGGGGGACAGGGCGCACCGGGGAGCTGTTTTTT. Protein sequence: CASSWGTGRTGELFF.

The chain joins TRBV6-5 to TRBJ1-2; perhaps TRBD1 as D (6 bases). Trimming took 4 bases from V and 8 from J, leaving 11 bases between them. CDR1 is MNHEY and CDR2 is SVGAGI in the germline V gene. This CDR3 has 12 residues. DNA for the CDR3: TGTGCCAGCAGTTCAACAGGGTTCGGCTACACCTTC. This encodes CASSSTGFGYTF.

This chain connects TRBV5-6 to TRBJ2-4; 8 nucleotides match TRBD2. CDR1 and CDR2 (germline): SGHDT, YYEEEE. This CDR3 has 16 residues. V lost 4 bases, J lost 0 bases, and 6 bases stayed unmatched. The CDR3 DNA is TGTGCCAGCAGCCCAGCGGGGGCTAGAGCCAAAAACATTCAGTACTTC. Encoded protein: CASSPAGARAKNIQYF.

The chain joins TRBV19 to TRBJ1-2, with 9 positions matching TRBD1. CDR3 size: 15 residues. From germline, CDR1 is LNHDA and CDR2 SQIVND (reference sequence). The V segment lost 6 bases and the J segment 0 bases; nucleotides outside the gene matches: 5. The CDR3 DNA sequence: TGTGCCAGTAGCACCCGGGACAGGGCTAACTATGGCTACACCTTC. Its protein is CASSTRDRANYGYTF. The whole variable domain, remainder taken from reference TRBV19 and TRBJ1-2, is DGGITQSPKYLFRKEGQNVTLSCEQNLNHDAMYWYRQDPGQGLRLIYYSQIVNDFQKGDIAEGYSVSREKKESFPLTVTSAQKNPTAFYLCASSTRDRANYGYTFGSGTRLTVV.

The V call is TRBV6-1, the J call TRBJ2-5; D not resolved. Germline-derived CDR1 and CDR2 are MNHNS and SASEGT. Between the trimmed V and J ends, which lost 1 base and 3 bases, there was a span of 9 bases. The length of the CDR3 is 14 residues. The CDR3 coding sequence is TGTGCCAGCAGTGAAGTAGGCCTAGAAGAGACCCAGTACTTC. The encoded protein is CASSEVGLEETQYF.

CDR3 sequence (DNA): TGTGCCAGCAGCCGGCAGATGAACACCGGGGAGCTGTTTTTT. Amino acids: CASSRQMNTGELFF. The chain is built from TRBV14 and TRBJ2-2; D gene ambiguous. CDR3 length: 14 residues. Germline CDR1 SGHDN, CDR2 FVKESK. V was clipped by 4 bases and J by 1 base, with 7 bases between them. Variable domain in full (rest from reference TRBV14 and TRBJ2-2): EAGVTQFPSHSVIEKGQTVTLRCDPISGHDNLYWYRRVMGKEIKFLLHFVKESKQDESGMPNNRFLAERTGGTYSTLKVQPAELEDSGVYFCASSRQMNTGELFFGEGSRLTVL.

This clone turned up a few times. The chain has TRBV7-3 and TRBJ1-1; D is uncertain. Germline lookup yields CDR1 SGHTA and CDR2 FQGTGA. CDR3 size: 14 residues. V was pared by 1 base and J by 5 bases, with 11 bases between. The DNA for the CDR3 is TGTGCCAGCAGCTTAATGGGTACAGAAACTGAAGCTTTCTTT. Amino acid sequence: CASSLMGTETEAFF.

The CDR3 is CASSLLQDYEQFF. The CDR3 nucleotides read TGTGCCAGCAGCCTACTTCAGGACTATGAGCAGTTCTTC. The chain employs TRBV7-2 and TRBJ2-1, with TRBD2 as a possible D gene (5 bases). CDR1 is SGHTA and CDR2 is FQGNSA in the germline V gene. This CDR3 contains 13 residues. Deletions cut 5 bases from V and 8 bases from J, with 13 bases between.

This rearrangement joins TRBV3-1 (or the pseudogene TRBV3-2) to TRBJ1-1; 7 nucleotides line up with TRBD1. CDR1 and CDR2 (germline): LGHDT, YNNKEL (reference sequence). The CDR3 length is 18 residues. V lost 0 bases and J lost 2; bases outside the gene matches: 12. CDR3 region: CASSQDWQGVPSNTEAFF. CDR3 nucleotides: TGTGCCAGCAGCCAAGATTGGCAGGGGGTCCCTTCTAACACTGAAGCTTTCTTT.